This TCR beta chain was sequenced for a study of blood T cell repertoires in COVID-19. Study-level background: Samples came from the United States, Italy and Spain, spanning acute and convalescent COVID-19. PBMCs, B-cell-depleted T cells, or T cells provided the cDNA or gDNA that made up the material.

As originally analysed: Amplification of reference gene primers provided the estimated nucleated cell counts. Generated by immunoSEQ multiplex PCR, the TCRdb table keeps only in-frame clones and is missing some. Clone size and V and J calls were adopted from that table, with D and trimming inferred from the DNA. The sample consists of around 250,000 clones, roughly 88% of them appearing once. V gave up 0 bases and J gave up 4 bases, with 15 bases separating them. Germline CDR1 is MGHDK and CDR2 is SYGVNS. This CDR3 is 16 amino acids long. The sequence derives from a man aged 80 or over with acute or convalescent COVID-19. Sequenced material: peripheral blood. This chain joins TRBV25-1 and TRBJ1-1, with D perhaps matching TRBD1 (5 bases). As DNA, the CDR3 is TGTGCCAGCAGTGAATATGGGGGAGGGATAAGCACTGAAGCTTTCTTT. It yields the protein CASSEYGGGISTEAFF. Variable domain in full (rest from reference TRBV25-1 and TRBJ1-1): EADIYQTPRYLVIGTGKKITLECSQTMGHDKMYWYQQDPGMELHLIHYSYGVNSTEKGDLSSESTVSRIRTEHFPLTLESARPSHTSQYLCASSEYGGGISTEAFFGQGTRLTVV.